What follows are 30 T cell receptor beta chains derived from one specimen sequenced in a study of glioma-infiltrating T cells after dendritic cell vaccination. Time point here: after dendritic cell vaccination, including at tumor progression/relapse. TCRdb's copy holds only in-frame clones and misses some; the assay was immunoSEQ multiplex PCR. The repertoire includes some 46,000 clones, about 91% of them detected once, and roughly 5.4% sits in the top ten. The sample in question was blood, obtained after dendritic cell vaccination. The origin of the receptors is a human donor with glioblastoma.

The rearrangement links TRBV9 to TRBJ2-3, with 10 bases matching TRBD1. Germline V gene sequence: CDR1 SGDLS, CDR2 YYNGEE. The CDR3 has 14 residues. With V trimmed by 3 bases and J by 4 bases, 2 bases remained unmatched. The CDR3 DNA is TGTGCCAGCAGCGCGGGACAGGGGCCAGATACGCAGTATTTT. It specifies CASSAGQGPDTQYF.

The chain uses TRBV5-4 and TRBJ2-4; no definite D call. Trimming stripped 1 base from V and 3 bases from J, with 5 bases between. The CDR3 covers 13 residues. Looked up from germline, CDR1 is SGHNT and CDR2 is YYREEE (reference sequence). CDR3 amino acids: CASSLPFKNIQYF. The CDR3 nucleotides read TGTGCCAGCAGCTTGCCTTTCAAAAACATTCAGTACTTC.

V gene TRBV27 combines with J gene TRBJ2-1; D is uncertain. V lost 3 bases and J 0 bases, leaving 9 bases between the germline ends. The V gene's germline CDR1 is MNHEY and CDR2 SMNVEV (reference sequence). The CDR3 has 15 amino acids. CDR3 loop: CASSFVVGSYNEQFF. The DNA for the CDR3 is TGTGCCAGCAGTTTTGTGGTCGGCTCCTACAATGAGCAGTTCTTC.

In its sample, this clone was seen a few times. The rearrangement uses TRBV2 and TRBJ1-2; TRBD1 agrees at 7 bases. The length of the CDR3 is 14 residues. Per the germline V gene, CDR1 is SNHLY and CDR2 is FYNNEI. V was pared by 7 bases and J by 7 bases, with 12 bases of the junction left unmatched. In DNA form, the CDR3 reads TGTGCCAGCACACGGGACAGCACTGTTCGTGGCTACACCTTC. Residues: CASTRDSTVRGYTF.

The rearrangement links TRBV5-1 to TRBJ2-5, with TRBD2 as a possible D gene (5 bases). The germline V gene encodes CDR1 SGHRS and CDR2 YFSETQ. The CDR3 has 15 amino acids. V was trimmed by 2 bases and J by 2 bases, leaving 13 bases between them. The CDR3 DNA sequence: TGCGCCAGCAGCTTACGTGGGAGAGGGCAAGAGACCCAGTACTTC. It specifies CASSLRGRGQETQYF. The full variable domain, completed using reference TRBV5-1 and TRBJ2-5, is KAGVTQTPRYLIKTRGQQVTLSCSPISGHRSVSWYQQTPGQGLQFLFEYFSETQRNKGNFPGRFSGRQFSNSRSEMNVSTLELGDSALYLCASSLRGRGQETQYFGPGTRLLVL.

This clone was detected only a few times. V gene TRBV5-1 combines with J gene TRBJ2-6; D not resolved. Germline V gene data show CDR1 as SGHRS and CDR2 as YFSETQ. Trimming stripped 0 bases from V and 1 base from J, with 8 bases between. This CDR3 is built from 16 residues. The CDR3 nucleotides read TGCGCCAGCAGCTTGGCCCCCAGGTCTGGGGCCAACGTCCTGACTTTC. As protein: CASSLAPRSGANVLTF.

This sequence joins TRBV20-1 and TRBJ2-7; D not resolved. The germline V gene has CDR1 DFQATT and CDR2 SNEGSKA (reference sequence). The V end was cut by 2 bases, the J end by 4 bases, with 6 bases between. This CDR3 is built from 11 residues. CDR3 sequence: CSARPDYEQYF. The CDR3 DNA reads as TGCAGTGCTAGACCAGATTACGAGCAGTACTTC.

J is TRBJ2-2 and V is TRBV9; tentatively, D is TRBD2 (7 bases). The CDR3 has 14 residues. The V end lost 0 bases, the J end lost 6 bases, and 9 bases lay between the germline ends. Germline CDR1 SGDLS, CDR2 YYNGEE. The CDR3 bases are TGTGCCAGCAGCGTAGCGCGGGGGCCCGGGGAGCTGTTTTTT. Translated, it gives CASSVARGPGELFF. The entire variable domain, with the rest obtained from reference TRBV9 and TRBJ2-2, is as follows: DSGVTQTPKHLITATGQRVTLRCSPRSGDLSVYWYQQSLDQGLQFLIQYYNGEERAKGNILERFSAQQFPDLHSELNLSSLELGDSALYFCASSVARGPGELFFGEGSRLTVL.

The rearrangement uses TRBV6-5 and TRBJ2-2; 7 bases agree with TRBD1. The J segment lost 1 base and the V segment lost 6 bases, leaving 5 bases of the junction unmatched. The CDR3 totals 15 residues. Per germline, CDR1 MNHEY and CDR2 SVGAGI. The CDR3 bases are TGTGCCAGCAGACGACAGGGACAGAACACCGGGGAGCTGTTTTTT. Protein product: CASRRQGQNTGELFF.

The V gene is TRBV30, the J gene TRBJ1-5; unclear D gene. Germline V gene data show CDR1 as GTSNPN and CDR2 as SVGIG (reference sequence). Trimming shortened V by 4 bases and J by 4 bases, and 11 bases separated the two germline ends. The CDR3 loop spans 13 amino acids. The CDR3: CAWTAGTNQPQHF. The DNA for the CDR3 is TGTGCCTGGACGGCGGGCACAAATCAGCCCCAGCATTTT.

The CDR3: CASSVEPGLEAFF. Here the CDR3 DNA reads TGTGCCAGCAGCGTAGAACCAGGGCTTGAAGCTTTCTTT. This chain connects TRBV9 to TRBJ1-1; TRBD1 is a possible D gene (5 bases). Trimming took 0 bases from V and 7 from J, leaving 10 bases between them. CDR1 and CDR2 from the germline V gene are SGDLS and YYNGEE. The CDR3 consists of 13 residues.

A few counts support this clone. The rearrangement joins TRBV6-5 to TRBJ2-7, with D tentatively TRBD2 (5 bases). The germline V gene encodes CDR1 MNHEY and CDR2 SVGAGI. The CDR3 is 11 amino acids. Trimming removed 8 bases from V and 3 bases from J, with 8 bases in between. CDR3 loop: CASFGNYEQYF. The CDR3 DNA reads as TGTGCCAGCTTCGGGAACTACGAGCAGTACTTC.

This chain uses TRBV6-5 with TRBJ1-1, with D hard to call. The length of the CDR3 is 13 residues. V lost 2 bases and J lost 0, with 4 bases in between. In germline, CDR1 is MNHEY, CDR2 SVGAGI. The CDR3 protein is CASSYPVNTEAFF. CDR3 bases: TGTGCCAGCAGTTACCCTGTGAACACTGAAGCTTTCTTT.

The CDR3 protein is CASSAIAAGLYEQYF. The CDR3 DNA is TGTGCCAGCAGCGCCATAGCGGCCGGACTCTACGAGCAGTACTTC. The chain links TRBV28 to TRBJ2-7; possible D gene TRBD2, 6 bases. The CDR3 covers 15 residues. V was pared by 6 bases and J by 3 bases, with 18 bases between. Germline V gene lookup returns CDR1 MDHEN and CDR2 SYDVKM.

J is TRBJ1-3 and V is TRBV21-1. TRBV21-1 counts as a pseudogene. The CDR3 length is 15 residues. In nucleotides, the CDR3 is TGTGCCAGCAGCAAAGAAGGGAGCTCTGGAAACACCATATATTTT. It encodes CASSKEGSSGNTIYF.

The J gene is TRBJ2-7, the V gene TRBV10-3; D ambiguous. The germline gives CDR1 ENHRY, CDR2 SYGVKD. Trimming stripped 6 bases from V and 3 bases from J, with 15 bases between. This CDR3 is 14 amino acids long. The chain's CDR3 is CAISSTGSNYEQYF. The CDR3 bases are TGTGCCATCAGCTCCACCGGGTCTAACTACGAGCAGTACTTC.

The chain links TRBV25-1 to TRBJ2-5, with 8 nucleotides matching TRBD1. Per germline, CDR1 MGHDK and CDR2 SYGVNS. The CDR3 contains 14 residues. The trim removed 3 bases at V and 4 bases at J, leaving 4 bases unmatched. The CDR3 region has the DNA TGTGCCAGCAGTGAGTCAGGGGGCGTAGAGACCCAGTACTTC. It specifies CASSESGGVETQYF.

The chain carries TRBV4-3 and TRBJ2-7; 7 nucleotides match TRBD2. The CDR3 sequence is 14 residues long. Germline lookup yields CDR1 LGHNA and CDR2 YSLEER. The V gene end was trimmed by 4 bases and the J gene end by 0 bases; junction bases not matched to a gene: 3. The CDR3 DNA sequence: TGCGCCAGCAGCCGTGCTAGCGGCTCCTACGAGCAGTACTTC. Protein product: CASSRASGSYEQYF.

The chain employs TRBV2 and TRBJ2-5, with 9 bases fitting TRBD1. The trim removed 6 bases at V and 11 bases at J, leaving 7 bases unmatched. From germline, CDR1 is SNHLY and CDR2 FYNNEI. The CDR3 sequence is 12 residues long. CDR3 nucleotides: TGTGCCAGCAGGACAGGGGGGTGGGAGCAGTACTTC. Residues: CASRTGGWEQYF.

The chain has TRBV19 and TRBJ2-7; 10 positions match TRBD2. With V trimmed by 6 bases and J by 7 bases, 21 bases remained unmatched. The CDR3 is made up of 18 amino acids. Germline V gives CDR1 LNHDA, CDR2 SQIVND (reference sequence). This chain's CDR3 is CASRPRGSGRPMGSEQYF. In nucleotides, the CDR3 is TGTGCCAGTAGACCCCGAGGTAGCGGGAGGCCGATGGGGAGTGAGCAGTACTTC. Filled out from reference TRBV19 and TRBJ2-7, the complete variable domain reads DGGITQSPKYLFRKEGQNVTLSCEQNLNHDAMYWYRQDPGQGLRLIYYSQIVNDFQKGDIAEGYSVSREKKESFPLTVTSAQKNPTAFYLCASRPRGSGRPMGSEQYFGPGTRLTVT.

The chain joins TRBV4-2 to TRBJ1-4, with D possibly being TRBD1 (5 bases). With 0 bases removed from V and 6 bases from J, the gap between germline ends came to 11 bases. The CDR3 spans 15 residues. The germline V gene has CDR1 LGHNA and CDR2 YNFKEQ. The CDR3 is CASSQDRGGYEKLFF. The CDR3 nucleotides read TGTGCCAGCAGCCAAGATCGGGGGGGGTATGAAAAACTGTTTTTT.

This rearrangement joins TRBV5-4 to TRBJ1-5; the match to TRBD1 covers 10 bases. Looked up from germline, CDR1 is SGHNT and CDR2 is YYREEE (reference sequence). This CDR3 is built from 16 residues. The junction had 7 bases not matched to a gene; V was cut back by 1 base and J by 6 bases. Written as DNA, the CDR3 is TGTGCCAGCAGCTTGACCGGGACAGGGGAAGTTCAGCCCCAGCATTTT. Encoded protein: CASSLTGTGEVQPQHF.

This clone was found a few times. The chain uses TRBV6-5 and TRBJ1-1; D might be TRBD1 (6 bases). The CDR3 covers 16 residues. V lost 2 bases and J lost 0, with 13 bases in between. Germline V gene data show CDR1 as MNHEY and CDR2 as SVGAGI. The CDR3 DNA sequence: TGTGCCAGCAGTTACGGATACAGGGTAATGAACACTGAAGCTTTCTTT. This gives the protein CASSYGYRVMNTEAFF.

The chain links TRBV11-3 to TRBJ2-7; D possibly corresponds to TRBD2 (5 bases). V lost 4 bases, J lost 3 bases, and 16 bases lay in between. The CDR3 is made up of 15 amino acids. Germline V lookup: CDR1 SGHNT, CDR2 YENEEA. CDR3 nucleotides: TGTGCCAGCAGCTCCGGCATCGTCGGGAACTACGAGCAGTACTTC. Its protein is CASSSGIVGNYEQYF.

The CDR3 sequence: CASSLNPSSGNTIYF. The DNA of the CDR3 is TGTGCCAGCAGCTTAAATCCCAGCTCTGGAAACACCATATATTTT. The rearrangement joins TRBV5-5 to TRBJ1-3; D remains unclear. Germline V lookup: CDR1 SGHKS, CDR2 YYEKEE (reference sequence). CDR3 size: 15 residues. V lost 2 bases and J lost 0, with 9 bases in between.

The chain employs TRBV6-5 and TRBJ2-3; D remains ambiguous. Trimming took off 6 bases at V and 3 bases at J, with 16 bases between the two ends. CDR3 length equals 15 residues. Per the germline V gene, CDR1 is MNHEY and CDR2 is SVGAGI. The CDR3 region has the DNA TGTGCCAGCAGACGCGACCCGACACTGACAGATACGCAGTATTTT. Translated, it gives CASRRDPTLTDTQYF.

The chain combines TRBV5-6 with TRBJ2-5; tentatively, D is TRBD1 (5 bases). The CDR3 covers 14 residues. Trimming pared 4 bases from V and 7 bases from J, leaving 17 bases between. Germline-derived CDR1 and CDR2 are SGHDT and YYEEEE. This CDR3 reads CASSRLDKEGTQYF. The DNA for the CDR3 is TGTGCCAGCAGCCGGTTGGACAAGGAAGGGACCCAGTACTTC.

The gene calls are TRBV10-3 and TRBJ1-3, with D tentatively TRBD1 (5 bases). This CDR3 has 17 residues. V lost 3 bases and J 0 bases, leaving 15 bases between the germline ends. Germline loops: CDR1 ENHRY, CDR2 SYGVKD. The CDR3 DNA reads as TGTGCCATCAGTGATCTGTCGGGGGAAGGCTCTGGAAACACCATATATTTT. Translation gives CAISDLSGEGSGNTIYF.

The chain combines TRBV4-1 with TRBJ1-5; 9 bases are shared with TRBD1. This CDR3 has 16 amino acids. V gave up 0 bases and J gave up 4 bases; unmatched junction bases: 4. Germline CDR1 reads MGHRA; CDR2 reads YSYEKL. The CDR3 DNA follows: TGCGCCAGCAGCCAAGATGACAGGGGGAAGAATCAGCCCCAGCATTTT. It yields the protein CASSQDDRGKNQPQHF.

The CDR3 here is CASSAPVSYEQYF. The DNA of the CDR3 is TGTGCCAGTAGCGCGCCCGTCTCCTACGAGCAGTACTTC. The genes are TRBV19 and TRBJ2-7; no clear D. This CDR3 contains 13 residues. V gave up 6 bases and J gave up 0 bases, with 9 bases separating them. Germline V CDR1 and CDR2: LNHDA, SQIVND (reference sequence).